Following are 28 T cell receptor beta chains from one sample sequenced in a study of blood T cell repertoires in COVID-19 (dated by TCRdb to 2018 to 2021). The library was prepared using the immunoSEQ multiplex PCR assay. TCRdb carries this immuneACCESS record with in-frame sequences only. Its versions omit some clonotypes, under half of them owing to an unresolved V gene in the studies checked, with the rest unexplained. This sample is represented by around 56,000 clones; 79% of them were singletons. Of the sample, 3% to 3.5% is held by the ten largest clones. Material for sequencing was peripheral blood. These receptors were obtained from a man in his 60s with acute or convalescent COVID-19.

The chain employs TRBV18 and TRBJ2-3; D possibly corresponds to TRBD2 (7 bases). The germline V and J ends were trimmed by 2 bases and 3 bases, with 18 bases remaining between them. Germline V CDR1 and CDR2: KGHSH, LQKENI. This CDR3 is 17 amino acids long. This CDR3 is CASSPTAGARRTDTQYF. CDR3 DNA: TGTGCCAGCTCACCAACGGCGGGGGCCCGGAGAACAGATACGCAGTATTTT.

V gene TRBV25-1 combines with J gene TRBJ2-6; D is possibly TRBD2 (5 bases). This CDR3 is built from 14 residues. Germline V gene lookup returns CDR1 MGHDK and CDR2 SYGVNS. V lost 7 bases and J lost 3, with 10 bases in between. CDR3 DNA sequence: TGTGCCAGCACTCTGGCGGGTGGGGCCAACGTCCTGACTTTC. Protein product: CASTLAGGANVLTF.

This clone appeared a single time. The J gene is TRBJ1-2, the V gene TRBV7-9; TRBD1 aligns across 7 bases. The junction had 8 bases not matched to a gene; V was cut back by 5 bases and J by 8 bases. The CDR3 is 13 amino acids. Germline V gene lookup returns CDR1 SEHNR and CDR2 FQNEAQ (reference sequence). CDR3 nucleotide sequence: TGTGCCAGCAGCGATCGACAGGGAGAGGGCTACACCTTC. Protein: CASSDRQGEGYTF.

Comments on this clone: At one of its ends the junction is not consistent with the germline gene, which may arise from a read error. V and J are TRBV19 and TRBJ1-4, with D perhaps TRBD1 (5 bases). The CDR3 is made up of 11 amino acids. The germline gives CDR1 LNHDA, CDR2 SQIVND (reference sequence). The CDR3 nucleotides are TGTGCCAGTAGTATAGGACAGAACTTTCTTTTT. Translating gives CASSIGQNFLF. The full variable domain, rest sourced from reference TRBV19 and TRBJ1-4, is DGGITQSPKYLFRKEGQNVTLSCEQNLNHDAMYWYRQDPGQGLRLIYYSQIVNDFQKGDIAEGYSVSREKKESFPLTVTSAQKNPTAFYLCASSIGQNFLFGSGTQLSVL.

The V and J genes are TRBV14 and TRBJ2-7, with D unresolved. CDR3 length: 11 residues. Germline values: CDR1 SGHDN, CDR2 FVKESK. V gave up 5 bases and J gave up 3 bases, with 5 bases separating them. The CDR3 reads CASSNNYEQYF. The CDR3 nucleotides are TGTGCCAGCAGCAACAACTACGAGCAGTACTTC. Supplemented by reference TRBV14 and TRBJ2-7, the full variable domain reads EAGVTQFPSHSVIEKGQTVTLRCDPISGHDNLYWYRRVMGKEIKFLLHFVKESKQDESGMPNNRFLAERTGGTYSTLKVQPAELEDSGVYFCASSNNYEQYFGPGTRLTVT.

The V gene is TRBV15, the J gene TRBJ1-2; 9 nucleotides agree with TRBD1. This CDR3 spans 17 amino acids. Germline V gene lookup returns CDR1 LNHNV and CDR2 YYDKDF (reference sequence). The J segment lost 5 bases and the V segment lost 0 bases, leaving 10 bases of the junction unmatched. DNA of the CDR3: TGTGCCACCAGCAGAGACCCCGGGACAGGGTCTGTTTATGGCTACACCTTC. This sequence encodes CATSRDPGTGSVYGYTF.

The rearrangement joins TRBV4-2 to TRBJ2-1, with 7 bases that match TRBD1. The CDR3 is made up of 15 amino acids. The trim removed 2 bases at V and 7 bases at J, leaving 8 bases unmatched. CDR1 is LGHNA, CDR2 YNFKEQ, per germline. CDR3 sequence: CASSQRGPLWNEQFF. The DNA for the CDR3 is TGTGCCAGCAGCCAAAGGGGGCCCCTTTGGAATGAGCAGTTCTTC.

The CDR3 spells CASSFAGQTNEKLFF. The CDR3 DNA follows: TGTGCCAGCAGTTTTGCAGGACAAACTAATGAAAAACTGTTTTTT. The chain combines TRBV6-5 with TRBJ1-4; D might be TRBD1 (5 bases). From germline, CDR1 is MNHEY and CDR2 SVGAGI. V shed 4 bases and J shed 1 base, with 10 bases lying between them. The CDR3 length is 15 residues.

The gene calls are TRBV6-1 and TRBJ2-7, with D maybe TRBD2 (5 bases). The germline CDR1 and CDR2 sequences are MNHNS and SASEGT. The CDR3 contains 16 residues. Between the trimmed V and J ends, which lost 1 base and 5 bases, there was a span of 18 bases. This CDR3 is CASSEGGALAADEQYF. As DNA, the CDR3 is TGTGCCAGCAGTGAAGGTGGCGCCCTAGCCGCGGACGAGCAGTACTTC.

J is TRBJ2-3 and V is TRBV9; a weak D match, TRBD2 (6 bases). There are 15 residues in the CDR3. V lost 0 bases and J lost 6, with 14 bases in between. Germline V gene sequence: CDR1 SGDLS, CDR2 YYNGEE. The CDR3 DNA sequence: TGTGCCAGCAGCGTAGGTTCCGGGGCGGGGGATACGCAGTATTTT. It encodes CASSVGSGAGDTQYF.

The J gene is TRBJ2-3, the V gene TRBV29-1; TRBD2 agrees at 9 bases. Germline loops: CDR1 SQVTM, CDR2 ANQGSEA. This CDR3 contains 15 residues. The ends lost 2 bases at V and 2 bases at J; junction bases unmatched: 5. The DNA of the CDR3 is TGCAGCGTTGAAACGCTAGCGGGGACCACAGATACGCAGTATTTT. It encodes CSVETLAGTTDTQYF.

The genes are TRBV10-3 and TRBJ2-5, with 7 bases lining up with TRBD2. V was clipped by 3 bases and J by 7 bases; unmatched bases: 14. Germline CDR1 reads ENHRY; CDR2 reads SYGVKD. The CDR3 covers 16 residues. The CDR3 DNA reads TGTGCCATCAGTGAAAACATGGGGGGGATGAGGGGGACCCAGTACTTC. It yields the protein CAISENMGGMRGTQYF.

The chain employs TRBV7-9 and TRBJ2-1; D remains unclear. From germline, CDR1 is SEHNR and CDR2 FQNEAQ (reference sequence). This CDR3 contains 13 residues. Trimming pared 5 bases from V and 8 bases from J, leaving 13 bases between. CDR3 nucleotides: TGTGCCAGCAGCGCGACTGGATCTGATGAGCAGTTCTTC. This gives the protein CASSATGSDEQFF.

The V call is TRBV11-2, the J call TRBJ1-2; D not certain. Trimming pared 4 bases from V and 8 bases from J, leaving 20 bases between. Germline-derived CDR1 and CDR2 are SGHAT and FQNNGV. The CDR3 has 15 residues. CDR3 in DNA: TGTGCCAGCAGCTCCCTGAGATCCGACATTAGGGGCTACACCTTC. The encoded protein is CASSSLRSDIRGYTF.

The genes are TRBV28 and TRBJ1-2, with 8 bases identical to TRBD1. The CDR3 has 13 amino acids. J gave up 6 bases and V 3 bases, and 3 bases lay outside the gene matches. Germline V gene data show CDR1 as MDHEN and CDR2 as SYDVKM. DNA of the CDR3: TGTGCCAGCAGTTTGGACAGGGTCCATGGCTACACCTTC. Encoded protein: CASSLDRVHGYTF.

The J gene is TRBJ2-3, the V gene TRBV5-1; 7 positions match TRBD2. After removal of 7 bases from V and 3 bases from J, the junction contained 8 bases not matched to a gene. Germline CDR1 reads SGHRS; CDR2 reads YFSETQ. CDR3 length: 14 residues. The chain's CDR3 is CASSDWGGTDTQYF. CDR3 nucleotides: TGCGCCAGCTCCGACTGGGGGGGGACAGATACGCAGTATTTT.

This CDR3 reads CASSPLAGDVYNEQFF. CDR3 in DNA: TGTGCCAGCAGCCCACTAGCGGGGGACGTCTACAATGAGCAGTTCTTC. The rearrangement uses TRBV11-2 and TRBJ2-1, with 11 positions matching TRBD2. The junction had 6 bases not matched to a gene; V was cut back by 5 bases and J by 3 bases. This CDR3 is 16 amino acids long. Looked up from germline, CDR1 is SGHAT and CDR2 is FQNNGV.

The rearrangement links TRBV11-2 to TRBJ2-7; TRBD2 matches 9 bases. The CDR3 length is 14 residues. CDR1 is SGHAT, CDR2 FQNNGV, per germline. V dropped 3 bases and J dropped 3; count of bases not matched to a gene: 3. Here the CDR3 reads CASSFAGGSYEQYF. CDR3 DNA: TGTGCCAGCAGCTTTGCGGGGGGGAGCTACGAGCAGTACTTC.

Of note for this clone: The same CDR3 can be traced to other DNA sequences in this sample. The V gene is TRBV29-1, the J gene TRBJ1-3; 8 positions match TRBD1. The germline CDR1 and CDR2 sequences are SQVTM and ANQGSEA. V dropped 3 bases and J dropped 1; count of bases not matched to a gene: 2. The CDR3 covers 14 residues. The chain's CDR3 is CSVEDRVSGNTIYF. CDR3 coding DNA: TGCAGCGTTGAGGACAGGGTGTCTGGAAACACCATATATTTT.

This clone was seen a few times. V and J are TRBV29-1 and TRBJ2-7; TRBD1 aligns across 9 bases. V shed 3 bases, J shed 4 bases, and the junction held 7 bases outside the gene matches. Germline V gene sequence: CDR1 SQVTM, CDR2 ANQGSEA. The CDR3 sequence is 14 residues long. The CDR3 DNA reads TGCAGCGTTGAGGGGGGACAGGGAAATTACGAGCAGTACTTC. It codes for CSVEGGQGNYEQYF.

In this sample, this clone turned up a few times. This chain connects TRBV19 to TRBJ1-2; D is unresolved. The CDR3 has 14 residues. Per the germline V gene, CDR1 is LNHDA and CDR2 is SQIVND (reference sequence). Trimming shortened V by 4 bases and J by 8 bases, and 17 bases separated the two germline ends. The CDR3 DNA reads as TGTGCCAGTAGTAACCTCCCCGGGGTCGGGGGCTACACCTTC. It codes for CASSNLPGVGGYTF.

This chain links TRBV6-6 with TRBJ1-4; 7 bases are shared with TRBD1. The CDR3 has 14 residues. V shed 6 bases and J 8 bases; nucleotides not matched to a gene: 9. Germline CDR1 MNHNY, CDR2 SVGAGI (reference sequence). This CDR3 reads CASSRGQASEKLFF. CDR3 bases: TGTGCCAGCAGCCGCGGACAGGCCTCCGAAAAACTGTTTTTT.

A single count supports this clone. The chain combines TRBV9 with TRBJ2-1; no definite D call. Germline assignment: CDR1 SGDLS and CDR2 YYNGEE. The CDR3 covers 14 residues. V shed 0 bases and J shed 2 bases, with 6 bases lying between them. As DNA, the CDR3 is TGTGCCAGCAGCGTAGGCTCAGCCTACAATGAGCAGTTCTTC. Protein product: CASSVGSAYNEQFF.

The chain has TRBV13 and TRBJ2-1, with TRBD1 identical over 8 bases. The CDR3 totals 18 residues. Unmatched junction bases numbered 18, after V lost 4 bases and J lost 7 bases. The germline CDR1 and CDR2 sequences are PRHDT and FYEKMQ (reference sequence). Here the CDR3 reads CASSSKTGEAATGNEQFF. For the CDR3, the DNA is TGTGCCAGCAGCTCGAAGACAGGGGAAGCGGCTACTGGAAATGAGCAGTTCTTC.

V is TRBV4-1 and J is TRBJ1-4; 9 bases are shared with TRBD1. CDR1 and CDR2 (germline): MGHRA, YSYEKL. V was clipped by 3 bases and J by 0 bases; unmatched bases: 8. The CDR3 consists of 18 residues. The CDR3 coding sequence is TGCGCCAGCAGCCACTCGGGACAGGGTCTCCCAACTAATGAAAAACTGTTTTTT. Residues: CASSHSGQGLPTNEKLFF.

The chain combines TRBV30 with TRBJ1-2, with TRBD1 matching over 8 bases. The V gene end was trimmed by 8 bases and the J gene end by 2 bases; junction bases not matched to a gene: 13. CDR1 and CDR2 from the germline V gene are GTSNPN and SVGIG (reference sequence). This CDR3 has 15 residues. For the CDR3, the DNA is TGTGCCCTGCACGCGGGGGACAGGTGGAACTATGGCTACACCTTC. Protein product: CALHAGDRWNYGYTF.

This clone has more than one count but fewer than ten. The genes are TRBV29-1 and TRBJ1-4, with 12 bases lining up with TRBD1. V dropped 3 bases and J dropped 8; count of bases not matched to a gene: 1. Germline-derived CDR1 and CDR2 are SQVTM and ANQGSEA. CDR3 size: 13 residues. The CDR3 sequence is CSVEGQGAEKLFF. CDR3 nucleotide sequence: TGCAGCGTTGAGGGACAGGGGGCCGAAAAACTGTTTTTT.

The genes are TRBV15 and TRBJ1-5; D is unresolved. V shed 6 bases and J shed 3 bases, with 9 bases lying between them. This CDR3 has 13 amino acids. The germline gives CDR1 LNHNV, CDR2 YYDKDF (reference sequence). DNA of the CDR3: TGTGCCACCAGGGCGGATACCAATCAGCCCCAGCATTTT. It encodes CATRADTNQPQHF.